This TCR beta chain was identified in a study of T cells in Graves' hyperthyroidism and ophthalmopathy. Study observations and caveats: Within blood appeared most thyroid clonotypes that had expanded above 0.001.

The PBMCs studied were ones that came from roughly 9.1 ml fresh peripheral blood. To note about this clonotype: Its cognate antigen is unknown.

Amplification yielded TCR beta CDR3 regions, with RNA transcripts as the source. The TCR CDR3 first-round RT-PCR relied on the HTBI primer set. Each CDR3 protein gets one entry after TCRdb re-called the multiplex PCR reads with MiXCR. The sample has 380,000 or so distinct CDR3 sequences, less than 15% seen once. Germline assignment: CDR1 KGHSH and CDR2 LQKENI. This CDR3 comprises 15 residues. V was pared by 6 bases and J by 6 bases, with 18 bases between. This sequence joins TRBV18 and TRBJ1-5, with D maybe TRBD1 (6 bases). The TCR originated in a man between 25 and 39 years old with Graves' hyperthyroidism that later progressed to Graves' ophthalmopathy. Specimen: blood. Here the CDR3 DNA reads TGTGCCAGCTCTCCGAACAGGGAAAGGGGTCAGCCCCAGCATTTT. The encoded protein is CASSPNRERGQPQHF.